Following are 18 T cell receptor beta chains from one sample sequenced in a study of neurological immune-mediated disorders. One entry per CDR3 protein results from TCRdb running MiXCR on the 5' RACE reads. The table lists more than 70,000 distinct CDR3 sequences, 15% to 20% of them singletons, with 15% in the top ten. Specimen: PBMCs. The receptor set was obtained from a woman aged 40 to 50 in good health.

This clonotype has only a few counts. V is TRBV20-1 and J is TRBJ2-3; 7 nucleotides align to TRBD2. Losses at the gene ends were 6 bases for V and 5 bases for J; bases not matched to a gene: 11. The germline V gene encodes CDR1 DFQATT and CDR2 SNEGSKA (reference sequence). This CDR3 has 14 amino acids. DNA of the CDR3: TGCAGTGCAAGCGTCGGGGGGTCTAAAGATACGCAGTATTTT. Its protein is CSASVGGSKDTQYF.

The rearrangement joins TRBV6-2 or TRBV6-3 to TRBJ1-5; 9 positions match TRBD1. This CDR3 has 15 amino acids. V lost 5 bases and J lost 6; bases outside the gene matches: 8. CDR1 is MNHEY and CDR2 is SVGEGT in the germline V gene. This CDR3 reads CASSPWTGAVQPQHF. The CDR3, as DNA: TGTGCCAGCAGTCCCTGGACAGGGGCGGTTCAGCCCCAGCATTTT.

This clonotype was observed at least ten times. This rearrangement joins TRBV12-3 or TRBV12-4 to TRBJ2-7; D may be TRBD1 (6 bases). CDR3 length: 13 amino acids. Trimming took 1 base from V and 5 from J, leaving 9 bases between them. Here the CDR3 DNA reads TGTGCCAGCAGTTTAGGACAGGAGGACGAGCAGTACTTC. The encoded protein is CASSLGQEDEQYF.

This clonotype came up many times. The genes are TRBV5-1 and TRBJ2-5; D call uncertain. V was trimmed by 4 bases and J by 5 bases, leaving 9 bases between them. Germline V gives CDR1 SGHRS, CDR2 YFSETQ. There are 12 residues in the CDR3. This CDR3 is CASSPDGETQYF. The CDR3 region has the DNA TGCGCCAGCAGCCCGGATGGCGAGACCCAGTACTTC.

This clonotype was seen many times. Given a much more abundant clone one base away, this may be a read error. The chain joins TRBV7-8 to TRBJ2-5, with 9 bases that match TRBD2. CDR1 is SGHVS, CDR2 FQNEAQ, per germline. The CDR3 runs to 17 residues. CDR3 loop: CVSSLRSWRGGLETQYF. CDR3 coding DNA: TGTGTCAGCAGCTTAAGGTCCTGGCGGGGGGGCTTGGAGACCCAGTACTTC.

This clonotype occurred many times. The gene calls are TRBV5-1 and TRBJ2-2; 11 bases map to TRBD1. The CDR3 loop spans 17 amino acids. V lost 2 bases to trimming and J lost 7 bases; unmatched junction nucleotides: 10. Germline assignment: CDR1 SGHRS and CDR2 YFSETQ. The CDR3 nucleotides read TGCGCCAGCAGCTTCCATCGGGACAGGGGGAGCATCGGGGAGCTGTTTTTT. Residues: CASSFHRDRGSIGELFF.

The table lists this clonotype with many counts. The rearrangement links TRBV3-1 to TRBJ2-3; D is undetermined. The germline V and J ends were trimmed by 0 bases and 4 bases, with 11 bases remaining between them. The germline V gene encodes CDR1 LGHDT and CDR2 YNNKEL (reference sequence). CDR3 length: 15 residues. This chain's CDR3 is CASSQDGVVADTQYF. CDR3 nucleotides: TGTGCCAGCAGCCAAGATGGTGTAGTGGCAGATACGCAGTATTTT.

This clonotype was recorded many times. V gene TRBV6-1 combines with J gene TRBJ2-5; 11 nucleotides agree with TRBD1. The CDR3 totals 13 residues. Per the germline V gene, CDR1 is MNHNS and CDR2 is SASEGT. J was trimmed by 4 bases and V by 6 bases; bases with no gene match: 1. CDR3 in amino acids: CASRGTGGETQYF. CDR3 DNA sequence: TGTGCCAGCAGGGGGACAGGGGGAGAGACCCAGTACTTC.

In its sample, this clonotype was seen many times. The genes are TRBV21-1 and TRBJ2-1; the table's D call of TRBD1 was not tested on the DNA. TRBV21-1 is assigned pseudogene status. This CDR3 contains 16 residues. This chain's CDR3 is CASSKGPGGPLDEQFF. In DNA, the CDR3 is TGTGCCAGCAGCAAAGGGCCCGGGGGGCCCCTGGATGAGCAGTTCTTC.

This sequence joins TRBV27 and TRBJ1-6, with 7 nucleotides matching TRBD1. The V gene end was trimmed by 2 bases and the J gene end by 8 bases; junction bases not matched to a gene: 12. The CDR3 is made up of 17 amino acids. Looked up from germline, CDR1 is MNHEY and CDR2 is SMNVEV (reference sequence). The CDR3 region has the DNA TGTGCCAGCAGTTTAGTCGGGGCAGGGGGTTATGATTCACCCCTCCACTTT. Translating it yields CASSLVGAGGYDSPLHF.

The table lists this clonotype with many counts. The V and J genes are TRBV11-3 and TRBJ2-5, with D hard to call. Per the germline V gene, CDR1 is SGHNT and CDR2 is YENEEA. This CDR3 region has 14 residues. Trimming cost V 3 bases and J 1 base, with 9 bases left between them. The CDR3 is CASSLALLQETQYF. The CDR3 DNA is TGTGCCAGCAGCTTGGCCTTGCTCCAAGAGACCCAGTACTTC.

There are many counts of this clonotype. The V call is TRBV12-3 or TRBV12-4, the J call TRBJ2-3; the D is unclear. This CDR3 comprises 11 residues. V was pared by 2 bases and J by 6 bases, with 3 bases between. The CDR3 region is CASSLSDTQYF. CDR3 nucleotide sequence: TGTGCCAGCAGTTTATCGGATACGCAGTATTTT.

The chain employs TRBV20-1 and TRBJ2-3; D is unclear. This CDR3 contains 13 residues. Trimming stripped 2 bases from V and 2 bases from J, with 8 bases between. The germline V gene encodes CDR1 DFQATT and CDR2 SNEGSKA (reference sequence). CDR3 sequence (DNA): TGCAGTGCTAGAAGCGTTGCCACAGATACGCAGTATTTT. Translating gives CSARSVATDTQYF.

This clonotype occurred many times. This chain uses TRBV4-1 with TRBJ1-1; D may be TRBD1 (6 bases). This CDR3 has 16 amino acids. V was shortened by 5 bases and J by 0 bases, with 16 bases between the two germline ends. CDR1 is MGHRA, CDR2 YSYEKL, per germline. The CDR3 bases are TGCGCCAGCAGCTCCGGGGGGGGACAAGTGAACACTGAAGCTTTCTTT. It encodes CASSSGGGQVNTEAFF.

This clonotype appeared many times. The CDR3 nucleotides read TGTGCCATCAGTGAGCCTACAGGGGGAGAGACCCAGTACTTC. Encoded protein: CAISEPTGGETQYF. This rearrangement joins TRBV10-3 to TRBJ2-5; TRBD1 matches at 8 bases. Trimming at V came to 2 bases and at J to 4 bases, leaving 3 bases not matched to a gene. CDR3 length: 14 residues. CDR1 ENHRY and CDR2 SYGVKD come from the germline V gene.

In its sample, this clonotype was seen many times. The CDR3 reads CASSATGNSYEQYF. CDR3 nucleotides: TGCGCCAGCAGCGCGACAGGGAACTCCTACGAGCAGTACTTC. The chain carries TRBV5-1 and TRBJ2-7; 7 bases are a match to TRBD1. Trimming at V came to 4 bases and at J to 0 bases, leaving 4 bases not matched to a gene. The CDR3 is 14 amino acids. Per germline, CDR1 SGHRS and CDR2 YFSETQ.

This clonotype came up many times. The V gene is TRBV20-1, the J gene TRBJ2-5; 9 bases agree with TRBD1. CDR1 DFQATT and CDR2 SNEGSKA come from the germline V gene (reference sequence). The CDR3 is 14 residues long. V dropped 0 bases and J dropped 5; count of bases not matched to a gene: 4. The CDR3 reads CSARDIDRGETQYF. CDR3 bases: TGCAGTGCTAGAGATATCGACAGGGGGGAGACCCAGTACTTC.

This clonotype was observed many times. The chain employs TRBV20-1 and TRBJ1-2, with D perhaps TRBD1 (5 bases). The length of the CDR3 is 12 residues. The V gene's germline CDR1 is DFQATT and CDR2 SNEGSKA (reference sequence). V was pared by 2 bases and J by 4 bases, with 8 bases between. CDR3 nucleotides: TGCAGTGCTAGACGGGGGAGCTATGGCTACACCTTC. Translation gives CSARRGSYGYTF.